This T cell receptor (beta chain) was profiled in a study of CD8+CD57+ T cells in acquired aplastic anemia. Overall study context: An average of 3.2 ug of DNA was obtained from sorted CD4+ and CD8+ cells. Around 11 million reads, on average, were obtained for CD4+ cells from healthy donors. Findings and limits, study-wide: The CD8+ Simpson's diversity of patients and controls was not significantly different. Patients and controls shared roughly 30 CD8+ CDR3 sequences, which appeared highly expressed in patients and within their immunodominant clones.

With 6 bases removed from V and 6 bases from J, the gap between germline ends came to 14 bases. Germline V gives CDR1 MNHNS, CDR2 SASEGT. This CDR3 contains 13 residues. This clonotype has ten or more counts. Its antigen is still unknown. Profiles of TCR beta VDJ and CDR3 were generated from a genomic DNA template. Each CDR3 protein is one row after TCRdb ran MiXCR on the reads. Of about 160,000 distinct CDR3 sequences listed, approximately 44% are singletons. This clonotype was sampled from a human donor in good health. The specimen sequenced was sorted CD4+, CD8+, or CD8+CD57+ T cells (not recorded which) from PBMCs. The genes are TRBV6-1 and TRBJ1-1; D is undetermined. For the CDR3, the DNA is TGTGCCAGCAGACGCGGGGAGGGCGCTGAAGCTTTCTTT. This gives the protein CASRRGEGAEAFF.